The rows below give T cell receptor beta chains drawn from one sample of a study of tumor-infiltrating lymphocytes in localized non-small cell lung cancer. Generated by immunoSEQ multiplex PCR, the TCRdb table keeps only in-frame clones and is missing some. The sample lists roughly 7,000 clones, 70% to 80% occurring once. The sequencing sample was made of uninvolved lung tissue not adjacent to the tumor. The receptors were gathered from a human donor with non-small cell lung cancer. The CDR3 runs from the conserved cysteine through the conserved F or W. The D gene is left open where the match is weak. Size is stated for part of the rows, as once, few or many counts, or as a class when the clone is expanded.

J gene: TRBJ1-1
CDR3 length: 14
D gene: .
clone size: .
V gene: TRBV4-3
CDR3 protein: CASSQDGGGEVAFF
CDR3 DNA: TGCGCCAGCAGCCAAGATGGGGGGGGTGAAGTAGCTTTCTTT

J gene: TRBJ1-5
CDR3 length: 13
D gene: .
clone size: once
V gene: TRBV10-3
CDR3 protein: CAISESADQPQHF
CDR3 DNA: TGTGCCATCAGTGAGTCGGCTGATCAGCCCCAGCATTTT

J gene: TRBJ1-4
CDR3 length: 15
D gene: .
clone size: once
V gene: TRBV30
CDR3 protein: CAWGTPTGLNEKLFF
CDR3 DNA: TGTGCCTGGGGGACTCCGACAGGCCTTAATGAAAAACTGTTTTTT

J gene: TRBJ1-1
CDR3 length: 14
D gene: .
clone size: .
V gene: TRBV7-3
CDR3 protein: CASSLSAPSAEAFF
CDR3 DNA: TGTGCCAGCAGCTTATCAGCCCCCTCAGCGGAAGCTTTCTTT

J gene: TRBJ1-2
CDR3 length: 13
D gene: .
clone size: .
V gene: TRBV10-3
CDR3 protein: CAISEDSSYGYTF
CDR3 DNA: TGTGCCATCAGTGAGGACAGCTCCTATGGCTACACCTTC

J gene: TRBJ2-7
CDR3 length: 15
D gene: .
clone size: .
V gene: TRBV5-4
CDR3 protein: CASSLGQTSIYEQYF
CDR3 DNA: TGTGCCAGCAGCTTGGGTCAGACAAGCATCTACGAGCAGTACTTC

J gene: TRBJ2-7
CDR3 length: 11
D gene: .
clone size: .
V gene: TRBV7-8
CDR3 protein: CASSASSEQYF
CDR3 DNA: TGTGCCAGCAGCGCCTCCTCCGAGCAGTACTTC

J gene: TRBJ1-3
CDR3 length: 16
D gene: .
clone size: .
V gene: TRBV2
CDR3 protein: CASSEGRGLSGNTIYF
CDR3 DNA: TGTGCCAGCAGTGAGGGTAGGGGACTCTCTGGAAACACCATATATTTT

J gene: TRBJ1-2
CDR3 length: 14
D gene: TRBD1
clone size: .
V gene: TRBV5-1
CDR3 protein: CASTQGGREDGYTF
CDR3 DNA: TGCGCCAGCACCCAGGGGGGCAGGGAGGATGGCTACACCTTC

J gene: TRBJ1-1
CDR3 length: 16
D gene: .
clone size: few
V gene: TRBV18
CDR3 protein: CASSPFQGSRDTEAFF
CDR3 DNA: TGTGCCAGCTCACCCTTTCAGGGAAGTCGGGACACTGAAGCTTTCTTT

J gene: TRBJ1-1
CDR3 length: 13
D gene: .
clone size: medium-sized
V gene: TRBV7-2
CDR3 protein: CASRMRGATEAFF
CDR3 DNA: TGTGCCAGCAGGATGAGGGGGGCCACTGAAGCTTTCTTT

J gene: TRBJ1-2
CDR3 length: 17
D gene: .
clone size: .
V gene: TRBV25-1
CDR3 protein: CASSEYGGRGNYYGYTF
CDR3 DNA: TGTGCCAGCAGTGAATATGGGGGGAGGGGGAATTACTATGGCTACACCTTC

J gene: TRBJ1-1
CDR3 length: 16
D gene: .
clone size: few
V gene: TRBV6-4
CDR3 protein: CASSPYETDIIAEAFF
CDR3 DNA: TGTGCCAGCAGTCCCTACGAGACAGATATTATCGCTGAAGCTTTCTTT

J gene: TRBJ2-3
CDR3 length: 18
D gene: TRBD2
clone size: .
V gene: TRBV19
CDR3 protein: CASSIPGRGVSGTDTQYF
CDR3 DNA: TGTGCCAGTAGTATACCCGGACGGGGGGTATCGGGCACAGATACGCAGTATTTT

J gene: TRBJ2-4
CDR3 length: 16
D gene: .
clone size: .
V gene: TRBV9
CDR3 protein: CASSVDGGPGKNIQYF
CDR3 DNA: TGTGCCAGCAGCGTAGACGGGGGGCCCGGCAAAAACATTCAGTACTTC

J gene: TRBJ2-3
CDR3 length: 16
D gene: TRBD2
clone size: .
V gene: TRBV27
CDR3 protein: CASRPLSGGGLHTQYF
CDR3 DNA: TGTGCCAGCAGACCCCTCAGCGGGGGGGGACTCCATACGCAGTATTTT

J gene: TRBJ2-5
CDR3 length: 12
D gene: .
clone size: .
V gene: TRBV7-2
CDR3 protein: CASNSPPETQYF
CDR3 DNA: TGTGCCAGCAACTCACCCCCCGAGACCCAGTACTTC

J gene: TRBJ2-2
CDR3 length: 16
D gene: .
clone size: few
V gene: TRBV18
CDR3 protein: CASSPPAGYSTGELFF
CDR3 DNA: TGTGCCAGCTCACCGCCCGCCGGTTACAGCACCGGGGAGCTGTTTTTT

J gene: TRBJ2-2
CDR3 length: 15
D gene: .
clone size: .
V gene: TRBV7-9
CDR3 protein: CASSLKELNTGELFF
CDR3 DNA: TGTGCCAGCAGCTTAAAGGAGTTGAACACCGGGGAGCTGTTTTTT

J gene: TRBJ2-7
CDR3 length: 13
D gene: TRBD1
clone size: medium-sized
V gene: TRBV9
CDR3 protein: CASSLTGGYEQYF
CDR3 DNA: TGTGCCAGCAGCTTGACAGGGGGCTACGAGCAGTACTTC

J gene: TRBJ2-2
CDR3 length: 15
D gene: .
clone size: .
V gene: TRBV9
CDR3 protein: CASSVGGAQTGELFF
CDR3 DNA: TGTGCCAGCAGCGTAGGGGGGGCCCAAACCGGGGAGCTGTTTTTT

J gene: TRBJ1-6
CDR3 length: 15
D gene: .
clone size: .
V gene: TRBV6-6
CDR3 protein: CASSYSREPSSPLHF
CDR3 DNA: TGTGCCAGCAGTTACTCAAGAGAACCTAGTTCACCCCTCCACTTT